This section outlines one TCR beta chain sequence together with its context. Unique molecular identifiers were built into the TCRbeta library. Using its own MiXCR run on the PCR reads, TCRdb lists one record per CDR3 protein. Here the sample spans just under 250,000 distinct CDR3 sequences, roughly 24% being singletons. This entry comes from a study of T-cell reconstitution after alpha-beta-depleted transplantation in children. This CDR3 contains 18 residues. Unmatched junction bases numbered 11, after V lost 5 bases and J lost 2 bases. Germline V CDR1 and CDR2: SGHAT, FQDESV (reference sequence). The material was PBMCs, obtained before TCRalphabeta/CD19-depleted stem cell transplant. The origin of this receptor is a girl aged 2-10 years with Fanconi anemia, due to receive a stem cell transplant. This rearrangement joins TRBV11-1 to TRBJ2-1; 11 bases are shared with TRBD2. This CDR3 is CASSATSLAGGPYNEQFF. CDR3 coding DNA: TGTGCCAGCAGCGCGACAAGTCTAGCGGGAGGTCCCTACAATGAGCAGTTCTTC.